This T cell receptor beta chain originates from a study of control samples from healthy donors and cancer patients. Assay used: immunoSEQ multiplex PCR; TCRdb lists only in-frame clones, some missing. The table shows approximately 100,000 clones, with 75% to 90% occurring only once. Concerning this clone itself: The junction departs from germline at one end; a sequencing error may be responsible.

Germline CDR1 SEHNR, CDR2 FQNEAQ (reference sequence). This CDR3 spans 16 amino acids. The sample was PBMCs. The TCR originated in a man in his sixties with lung cancer. This sequence joins TRBV7-9 and TRBJ2-2; 9 bases line up with TRBD1. Here the CDR3 DNA reads TGTGCCAGCAGCTTGGGGACAGGGCTAGGCACCCGGGAGCTGTTTTTT. Protein product: CASSLGTGLGTRELFF. Based on the CDR3 plus reference TRBV7-9 and TRBJ2-2, the full variable domain is DTGVSQNPRHKITKRGQNVTFRCDPISEHNRLYWYRQTLGQGPEFLTYFQNEAQLEKSRLLSDRFSAERPKGSFSTLEIQRTEQGDSAMYLCASSLGTGLGTRELFFGEGSRLTVL.